The text below deals with one T cell receptor beta chain. Its binding antigen is unknown. Base qualities were left out, and no much larger clone turns up one base away. The sample is drawn from a study of blood T cells in healthy people across ages (dated by TCRdb to between 2014 and 2016). Regarding the complete study: In model experiments, roughly one uniquely barcoded TCR beta cDNA molecule per two T cells was captured by template switching. Four age groups were formed from the donors: young (average about 16 years), middle-aged (less than 40), aged (about 68) and long-lived (roughly 88). The study measured age-related changes in TCR beta repertoire diversity using deep sequencing normalized with unique cDNA molecular identifiers. Donors of different ages were randomly distributed across sequencing lanes to avoid experimental bias. The study analyzed two additional independent replicas of 1 million unique cDNA reads from the same blood draw for two donors, one aged 18 to 29 and one aged 80 or older.

The 39 donors, aged about 6 to 95 years, were systemically healthy Caucasian individuals from Russia. Ten milliliters of peripheral blood were drawn from each donor into EDTA-treated Vacutainer tubes. Ficoll-Paque density-gradient centrifugation was used to isolate PBMCs, with at least 6 million per sample. Total RNA, at least 6 micrograms per sample, was extracted from PBMCs with Trizol reagent. For every donor, flow cytometry on a PBMC aliquot measured the percentage of naive CD45RAhigh/CD27high T cells. The method behind the library was 5' RACE. The instrument given in TCRdb is Illumina HiSeq 2500. A second PCR of roughly 6 to 12 cycles was performed with a sample-barcoded 5' primer and a J-beta primer mix. A template-switch 5' adaptor carrying 12 random nucleotides introduced a unique molecular identifier onto each TCR beta cDNA molecule. Each sample yielded at least 3 million CDR3-containing paired-end reads. All of the RNA was converted into first-strand cDNA using the Mint cDNA synthesis kit, with a TRBC-specific oligonucleotide serving as the primer. After uracil-DNA glycosylase treatment, a first 18-cycle PCR used universal primers M1SS and BC2_uni_R on all cDNA. The published analysis was carried out like this. For normalization, 1 million high-quality reads, each with a distinct molecular identifier, were randomly selected from each sample. Instead of being binned into consensus sequences, reads with shared molecular identifiers were discarded. MiTCR, set to a Q25 quality threshold and the strictest error-elimination algorithm, was used for CDR3 identification, clonotype clustering and error correction. A nonparametric unseen species model using Euler transformation provided a lower-bound estimate of total TCR beta diversity. In-frame beta chains were kept once TCRdb had trimmed the public reads at Q25 with fastp and called clones with MiXCR. Rows merge per CDR3 protein into single entries with the most common DNA and genes. Clone size and V and J calls follow TCRdb, not the original study. Recorded for this sample are 1,300,000 or so distinct CDR3 sequences; roughly 60% of them occurred a single time. In total, the top ten clones hold more than 6% of the sample.

The CDR3 sequence holds 12 residues, the cysteine and phenylalanine included. Of all the DNA, just the CDR3 is kept, 36 bases in frame from base 1. CDR1 and CDR2 are drawn from the germline V gene: WSHSY, SAAADI. V loses 8 bases, J loses 4 bases, and the germline ends lie 9 bases apart. Findings and caveats that apply to the study as a whole: Bulk unsorted PBMC profiling prevented conclusive comparison of naive and antigen-experienced compartments. Compared with the aged group, the long-lived group had more naive CD4+ T cells, fewer expanded clones and increased TCR diversity, suggesting age selection. There was a strong correlation between observed TCR beta diversity and the percentage of naive T cells measured by flow cytometry. Observed TCR beta diversity per million T cells fell roughly linearly with age, and a significant reduction was already apparent by age approximately 41. Because the CMV infection status of the donors was unknown, age-related changes in expanded clonotypes may potentially have been confounded. Estimates of total diversity based on one million sequenced T cells were considered lower bounds and underestimates.

Sequencing was carried out using blood. The V and J segments used are TRBV10-2 and TRBJ2-1; the D gene is perhaps TRBD2, on 6 matching bases. The origin of this receptor is a man between 18 and 35 years old in good health. The CDR3 region: CASGGEYNEQFF. The DNA reads as follows: TGCGCCAGCGGAGGGGAATACAATGAGCAGTTCTTC.